The next 16 T cell receptor beta chains were all read from a single sample in a study of shared clonotypes between healthy human individuals. Generated by immunoSEQ multiplex PCR, the TCRdb table keeps only in-frame clones and is missing some. The sample includes just over 2,000,000 clones, 85% to 95% seen only once; the top ten take 0.1% to 0.15%. Sequencing was carried out using naive CD4+ T cells sorted from blood. The subset denotes: CD45RA+ positively selected. The receptor set was obtained from a man aged 18 to 30 in good health.

The chain joins TRBV10-3 to TRBJ2-3; D is perhaps TRBD1 or TRBD2 (5 bases each). This CDR3 is 15 amino acids long. V lost 11 bases and J 4 bases, leaving 22 bases between the germline ends. From germline, CDR1 is ENHRY and CDR2 SYGVKD. The CDR3 bases are TGTGCCTCCCAGTGGGGGAATTTCACCGCAGATACGCAGTATTTT. This gives the protein CASQWGNFTADTQYF.

CDR3 in DNA: TGTGCCATCAGTGACCAGAATAACTATGGCTACACCTTC. It yields the protein CAISDQNNYGYTF. The chain uses TRBV10-3 and TRBJ1-2, with D hard to call. The CDR3 length is 13 residues. CDR1 and CDR2 (germline): ENHRY, SYGVKD. Trimming took 3 bases from V and 1 from J, leaving 6 bases between them.

This rearrangement joins TRBV18 to TRBJ1-2; D call uncertain. CDR3 length equals 15 residues. CDR1 is KGHSH and CDR2 is LQKENI in the germline V gene. Between the trimmed V and J ends, which lost 2 bases and 6 bases, there was a span of 16 bases. The CDR3 sequence: CASSPNQDPRDGYTF. CDR3 DNA sequence: TGTGCCAGCTCACCAAACCAGGACCCTCGAGATGGCTACACCTTC.

This chain uses TRBV19 with TRBJ2-7; D not resolved. Germline V CDR1 and CDR2: LNHDA, SQIVND (reference sequence). V was cut by 3 bases and J by 1 base, with 13 bases left in between. This CDR3 has 15 residues. CDR3 sequence reads: CASSISWARSYEQYF. In nucleotides, the CDR3 is TGTGCCAGTAGTATCTCGTGGGCAAGGTCCTACGAGCAGTACTTC.

As for this clone: Germline is not matched at one junction end, which may reflect a read error. Other DNA sequences from this sample encode an identical CDR3 as well. The genes are TRBV7-2 and TRBJ1-2; the D is unclear. The CDR3 covers 14 residues. Germline-derived CDR1 and CDR2 are SGHTA and FQGNSA. Here the CDR3 DNA reads TGTGCCAGCACCTTAGGCGGGTCTAACTATGGCTACACCTTC. It translates to CASTLGGSNYGYTF.

The chain links TRBV28 to TRBJ2-5; TRBD1 aligns across 7 bases. Trimming removed 2 bases from V and 5 bases from J; junction bases left unmatched: 11. CDR1 and CDR2 from the germline V gene are MDHEN and SYDVKM. The CDR3 runs 16 residues. The CDR3 nucleotides read TGTGCCAGCAGTTTACGGGGACAGATGCAAGGGGAGACCCAGTACTTC. This sequence encodes CASSLRGQMQGETQYF.

J is TRBJ1-1 and V is TRBV6-1, with 8 bases lining up with TRBD1. Germline V CDR1 and CDR2: MNHNS, SASEGT. Germline trimming cut 6 bases from V and 1 base from J; bases unmatched to any gene: 7. CDR3 size: 15 residues. The CDR3 coding sequence is TGTGCCAGCAGCCAAGCGGACAGGGCGAACACTGAAGCTTTCTTT. Encoded protein: CASSQADRANTEAFF.

As for this clone: In the same sample, other DNA sequences code for this CDR3. The chain carries TRBV5-1 and TRBJ1-5, with D perhaps matching TRBD1 (5 bases). Per the germline V gene, CDR1 is SGHRS and CDR2 is YFSETQ. V lost 0 bases, J lost 1 base, and 8 bases lay in between. The CDR3 length is 15 residues. CDR3 amino acids: CASSLDGGSNQPQHF. CDR3 nucleotides: TGCGCCAGCAGCTTGGATGGGGGGAGCAATCAGCCCCAGCATTTT.

J is TRBJ1-3 and V is TRBV7-9; D uncertain. V was pared by 1 base and J by 0 bases, with 4 bases between. CDR1 and CDR2 from the germline V gene are SEHNR and FQNEAQ (reference sequence). This CDR3 has 14 residues. CDR3 amino acids: CASSLVDSGNTIYF. CDR3 DNA sequence: TGTGCCAGCAGCTTAGTGGACTCTGGAAACACCATATATTTT.

The chain recombines TRBV25-1 with TRBJ2-2; the D gene is possibly TRBD1 (5 bases). Germline V gene sequence: CDR1 MGHDK, CDR2 SYGVNS. The V end lost 3 bases, the J end lost 3 bases, and 14 bases lay between the germline ends. There are 16 residues in the CDR3. The CDR3 protein is CASSDPSTVYTGELFF. In DNA, the CDR3 is TGTGCCAGCAGTGACCCTTCGACAGTCTACACCGGGGAGCTGTTTTTT.

The gene calls are TRBV7-2 and TRBJ2-5; 9 positions agree with TRBD2. Germline lookup yields CDR1 SGHTA and CDR2 FQGNSA. V was clipped by 3 bases and J by 2 bases; unmatched bases: 13. This CDR3 comprises 18 residues. CDR3 DNA: TGTGCCAGCAGCTTGGTATCTTCAAGCGGGGGGTATCAAGAGACCCAGTACTTC. The encoded protein is CASSLVSSSGGYQETQYF.

Concerning this clone: The sample has other DNA sequences that encode this CDR3 too. The chain combines TRBV29-1 with TRBJ2-5; 7 nucleotides match TRBD1. The CDR3 contains 12 residues. J gave up 0 bases and V 7 bases, and 2 bases lay outside the gene matches. CDR1 and CDR2 (germline): SQVTM, ANQGSEA. CDR3 protein: CSGGQYQETQYF. DNA of the CDR3: TGCAGCGGGGGACAGTACCAAGAGACCCAGTACTTC.

The chain carries TRBV6-1 and TRBJ1-2; 8 nucleotides match TRBD1. The CDR3 length is 13 residues. The junction had 4 bases not matched to a gene; V was cut back by 3 bases and J by 7 bases. Germline V lookup: CDR1 MNHNS, CDR2 SASEGT. The CDR3 region is CASSDQGASGYTF. CDR3 nucleotides: TGTGCCAGCAGTGATCAGGGGGCGTCTGGCTACACCTTC.

Points on this clone: This same CDR3 is encoded by further DNA sequences in the sample. This chain links TRBV9 with TRBJ2-1, with 11 positions matching TRBD2. V dropped 3 bases and J dropped 4; count of bases not matched to a gene: 3. CDR1 and CDR2 from the germline V gene are SGDLS and YYNGEE. The CDR3 covers 15 residues. CDR3 sequence (DNA): TGTGCCAGCAGCGCCACTAGCGGGGGTTACAATGAGCAGTTCTTC. Translating gives CASSATSGGYNEQFF. Full variable domain (missing parts from reference TRBV9 and TRBJ2-1): DSGVTQTPKHLITATGQRVTLRCSPRSGDLSVYWYQQSLDQGLQFLIQYYNGEERAKGNILERFSAQQFPDLHSELNLSSLELGDSALYFCASSATSGGYNEQFFGPGTRLTVL.

The rearrangement uses TRBV5-1 and TRBJ2-1; no firm D call. With 4 bases removed from V and 5 bases from J, the gap between germline ends came to 13 bases. The CDR3 spans 14 residues. Germline V gives CDR1 SGHRS, CDR2 YFSETQ. Here the CDR3 reads CASSISTSNNEQFF. The CDR3 DNA sequence: TGCGCCAGCAGCATTTCAACATCGAACAATGAGCAGTTCTTC.

V and J are TRBV18 and TRBJ2-1, with D unclear. The CDR3 length is 15 residues. Germline lookup yields CDR1 KGHSH and CDR2 LQKENI. Trimming removed 3 bases from V and 0 bases from J, with 9 bases in between. The CDR3, as DNA: TGTGCCAGCTCACCGTTTGTTACCTCCTACAATGAGCAGTTCTTC. This translates into CASSPFVTSYNEQFF.